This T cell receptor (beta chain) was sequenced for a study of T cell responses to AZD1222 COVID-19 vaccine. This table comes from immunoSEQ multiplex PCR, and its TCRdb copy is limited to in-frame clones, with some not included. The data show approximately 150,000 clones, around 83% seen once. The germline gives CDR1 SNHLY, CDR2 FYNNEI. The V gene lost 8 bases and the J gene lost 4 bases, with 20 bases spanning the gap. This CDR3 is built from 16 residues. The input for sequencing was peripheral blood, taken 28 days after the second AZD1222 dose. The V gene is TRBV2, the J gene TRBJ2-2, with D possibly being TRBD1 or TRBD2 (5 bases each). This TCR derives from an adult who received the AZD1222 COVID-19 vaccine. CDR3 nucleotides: TGTGCCAGCGGCTTGGGGGTGCCCGCGACCACCGGGGAGCTGTTTTTT. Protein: CASGLGVPATTGELFF.